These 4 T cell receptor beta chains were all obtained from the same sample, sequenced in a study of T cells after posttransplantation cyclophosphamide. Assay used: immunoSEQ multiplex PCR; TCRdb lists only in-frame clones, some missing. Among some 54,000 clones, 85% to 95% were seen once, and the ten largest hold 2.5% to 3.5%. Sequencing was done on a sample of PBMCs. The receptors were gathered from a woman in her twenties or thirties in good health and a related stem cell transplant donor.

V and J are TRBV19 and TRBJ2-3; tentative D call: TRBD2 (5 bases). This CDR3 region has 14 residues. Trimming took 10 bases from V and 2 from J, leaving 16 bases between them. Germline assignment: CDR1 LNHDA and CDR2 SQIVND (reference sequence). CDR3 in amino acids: CATSTRDFTDTQYF. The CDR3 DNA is TGTGCCACCTCCACTAGGGATTTCACAGATACGCAGTATTTT. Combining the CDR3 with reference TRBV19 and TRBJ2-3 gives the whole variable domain DGGITQSPKYLFRKEGQNVTLSCEQNLNHDAMYWYRQDPGQGLRLIYYSQIVNDFQKGDIAEGYSVSREKKESFPLTVTSAQKNPTAFYLCATSTRDFTDTQYFGPGTRLTVL.

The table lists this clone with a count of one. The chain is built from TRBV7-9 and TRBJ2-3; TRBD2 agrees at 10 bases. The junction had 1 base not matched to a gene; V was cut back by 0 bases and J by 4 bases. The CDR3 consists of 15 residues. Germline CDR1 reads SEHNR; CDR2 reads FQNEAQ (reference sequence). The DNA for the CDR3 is TGTGCCAGCAGCTTAGCGAGCGGGGGGGCAGATACGCAGTATTTT. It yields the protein CASSLASGGADTQYF. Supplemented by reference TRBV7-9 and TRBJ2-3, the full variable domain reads DTGVSQNPRHKITKRGQNVTFRCDPISEHNRLYWYRQTLGQGPEFLTYFQNEAQLEKSRLLSDRFSAERPKGSFSTLEIQRTEQGDSAMYLCASSLASGGADTQYFGPGTRLTVL.

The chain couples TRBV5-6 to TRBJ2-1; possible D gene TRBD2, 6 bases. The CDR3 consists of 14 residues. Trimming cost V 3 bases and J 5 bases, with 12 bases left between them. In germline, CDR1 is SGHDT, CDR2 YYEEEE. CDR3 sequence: CASSYQDYDNEQFF. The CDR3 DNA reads TGTGCCAGCAGCTACCAGGACTACGACAATGAGCAGTTCTTC.

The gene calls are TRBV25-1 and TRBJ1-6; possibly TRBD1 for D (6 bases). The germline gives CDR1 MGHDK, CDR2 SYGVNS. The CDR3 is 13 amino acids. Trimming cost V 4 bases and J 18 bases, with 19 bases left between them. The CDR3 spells CASSVLGDNPSHF. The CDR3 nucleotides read TGTGCCAGCAGTGTCTTGGGGGACAACCCAAGCCACTTT.